This entry is about one T cell receptor (beta chain). This entry is derived from a study of blood T cell repertoires in COVID-19. Study information: From the United States, Italy and Spain came samples of acute and convalescent COVID-19.

As originally analysed: Estimation of nucleated cell counts relied on the amplification of reference gene primers. Repertoires were generated with immunoSEQ multiplex PCR, while TCRdb's copy carries only in-frame clones and drops some. That table is the source of V, J and clone size, and D and trimming were worked out from the DNA. This table has over 350,000 clones, approximately 90% appearing once. Between the trimmed V and J ends, which lost 4 bases and 4 bases, there was a span of 17 bases. Germline assignment: CDR1 SEHNR and CDR2 FQNEAQ (reference sequence). This CDR3 is built from 15 residues. The chain recombines TRBV7-9 with TRBJ2-7; a possible D gene is TRBD2 (6 bases). The material sequenced was peripheral blood. The receptor comes from a woman in her twenties or thirties with acute or convalescent COVID-19. CDR3 DNA: TGTGCCAGCAGCTCGCGGGACCTGAGGACGTACGAGCAGTACTTC. Amino acid sequence: CASSSRDLRTYEQYF.